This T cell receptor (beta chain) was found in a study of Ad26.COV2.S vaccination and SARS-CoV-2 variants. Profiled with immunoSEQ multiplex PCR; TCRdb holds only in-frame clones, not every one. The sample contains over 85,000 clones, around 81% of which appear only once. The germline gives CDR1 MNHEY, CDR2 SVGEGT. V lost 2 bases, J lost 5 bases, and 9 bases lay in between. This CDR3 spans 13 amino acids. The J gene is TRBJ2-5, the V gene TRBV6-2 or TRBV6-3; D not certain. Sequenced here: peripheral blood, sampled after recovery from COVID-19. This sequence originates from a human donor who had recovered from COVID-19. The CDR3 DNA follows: TGTGCCAGCAGTTACGTCGGATGGGAGACCCAGTACTTC. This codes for CASSYVGWETQYF.